Below, 31 T cell receptor beta chains from the same sample are listed, as sequenced in a study of T cell repertoires in cytomegalovirus infection. TCRdb reanalysed the reads using MiXCR and keeps one entry per CDR3 protein. Among 380,000 or so distinct CDR3 sequences listed, roughly a third were seen once. Their cognate antigens are unknown. Here the sequenced sample was cultured PBMCs, taken from culture after CMV antigen stimulation. These receptors were obtained from a human donor in good health (CMV status not recorded). Some clones in this sample may be carry-over from other donors' samples.

This clonotype has just a few counts. CDR3 loop: CASSQLGRVNTEAFF. The CDR3 nucleotides are TGCGCCAGCAGCCAGTTGGGGCGGGTGAACACTGAAGCTTTCTTT. This sequence joins TRBV4-1 and TRBJ1-1, with D possibly being TRBD1 (5 bases). Germline assignment: CDR1 MGHRA and CDR2 YSYEKL. The CDR3 is made up of 15 amino acids. V lost 3 bases, J lost 0 bases, and 11 bases lay in between.

The CDR3 DNA sequence: TGCAGCGTTGAAGCTCGGAGCGGGAGTTCCTACGAGCAGTACTTC. Amino acids: CSVEARSGSSYEQYF. The gene calls are TRBV29-1 and TRBJ2-7; TRBD2 matches 8 bases. Germline V gene sequence: CDR1 SQVTM, CDR2 ANQGSEA. This CDR3 region has 15 residues. J was trimmed by 1 base and V by 1 base; bases with no gene match: 6.

The rearrangement joins TRBV12-5 to TRBJ2-3; D is possibly TRBD2 (5 bases). The length of the CDR3 is 17 residues. Trimming removed 0 bases from V and 2 bases from J, with 15 bases in between. Germline V gene data show CDR1 as LGHNT and CDR2 as FRNRAP. The CDR3 loop is CASGLVLGRKLTDTQYF. The DNA of the CDR3 is TGTGCTAGTGGTTTGGTACTAGGGCGGAAACTCACAGATACGCAGTATTTT.

V is TRBV28 and J is TRBJ2-3; D is unclear. The CDR3 runs 12 residues. V was trimmed by 5 bases and J by 1 base, leaving 4 bases between them. Germline-derived CDR1 and CDR2 are MDHEN and SYDVKM. This CDR3 reads CASSGGTDTQYF. Here the CDR3 DNA reads TGTGCCAGCAGTGGGGGCACAGATACGCAGTATTTT.

Only a few counts were recorded for this clonotype. The CDR3 sequence is CASSALAGGVDTQYF. The CDR3 nucleotides are TGTGCCAGCAGCGCCCTAGCGGGAGGGGTAGATACGCAGTATTTT. The rearrangement links TRBV7-2 to TRBJ2-3; 12 bases are a match to TRBD2. The CDR3 has 15 residues. V dropped 5 bases and J dropped 5; count of bases not matched to a gene: 5. Germline CDR1 SGHTA, CDR2 FQGNSA.

The sample holds a few counts of this clonotype. This chain uses TRBV7-8 with TRBJ1-6; 7 bases are a match to TRBD1. After removal of 5 bases from V and 6 bases from J, the junction contained 7 bases not matched to a gene. CDR3 length: 15 residues. CDR1 and CDR2 from the germline V gene are SGHVS and FQNEAQ. CDR3 residues: CASSGTGTVNSPLHF. The CDR3 nucleotides read TGTGCCAGCAGCGGAACCGGGACAGTTAATTCACCCCTCCACTTT.

This clonotype was detected a few times. The chain employs TRBV7-2 and TRBJ2-4, with 14 bases lining up with TRBD2. Germline CDR1 is SGHTA and CDR2 is FQGNSA. Unmatched junction bases numbered 5, after V lost 4 bases and J lost 15 bases. The CDR3 loop spans 13 amino acids. The CDR3 DNA is TGTGCCAGCAGCTCGAGACTAGCGGGAGGGCTGTACTTC. This codes for CASSSRLAGGLYF.

V gene TRBV28 combines with J gene TRBJ2-3; D might be TRBD2 (5 bases). Germline V gene sequence: CDR1 MDHEN, CDR2 SYDVKM. V lost 4 bases, J lost 5 bases, and 13 bases lay in between. The CDR3 sequence is 14 residues long. The CDR3 bases are TGTGCCAGCAGTTCAGGAGGCCAACGAGATACGCAGTATTTT. This encodes CASSSGGQRDTQYF.

In its sample, this clonotype was seen a few times. Its ends do not fully match the called genes, so a read error is possible. The J gene is TRBJ2-5, the V gene TRBV7-2, with a possible D match to TRBD1 (6 bases). Germline CDR1 is SGHTA and CDR2 is FQGNSA. The CDR3 spans 12 residues. The CDR3 sequence is CASSLDLYRVVF. CDR3 bases: TGTGCCAGCAGCTTAGATTTGTACAGGGTAGTCTTC.

The sample holds a few counts of this clonotype. The gene calls are TRBV5-4 and TRBJ2-7; 14 bases match TRBD2. Losses at the gene ends were 4 bases for V and 7 bases for J; bases not matched to a gene: 10. The length of the CDR3 is 16 residues. Germline-derived CDR1 and CDR2 are SGHNT and YYREEE (reference sequence). CDR3 in amino acids: CASSTTSGRALGEQYV. DNA for the CDR3: TGTGCCAGCAGCACGACTAGCGGGAGGGCCCTCGGAGAGCAGTACGTC.

V and J are TRBV4-2 and TRBJ2-7; the D is unclear. The CDR3 consists of 17 residues. From germline, CDR1 is LGHNA and CDR2 YNFKEQ. V was cut by 2 bases and J by 0 bases, with 17 bases left in between. DNA of the CDR3: TGTGCCAGCAGCCAAATGGGTGTTCCAGGTGGCTCCTACGAGCAGTACTTC. This translates into CASSQMGVPGGSYEQYF.

The chain's CDR3 is CSARVNSGGTQYF. The CDR3 nucleotides are TGCAGTGCTAGAGTTAATAGCGGAGGTACGCAGTATTTT. This rearrangement joins TRBV20-1 to TRBJ2-3; possibly TRBD2 for D (6 bases). Germline CDR1 and CDR2: DFQATT and SNEGSKA (reference sequence). CDR3 size: 13 residues. V lost 1 base and J lost 8, with 13 bases in between.

The J gene is TRBJ2-1, the V gene TRBV6-1, with TRBD2 matching over 13 bases. V lost 6 bases, J lost 7 bases, and 3 bases stayed unmatched. The germline gives CDR1 MNHNS, CDR2 SASEGT. The CDR3 sequence is 14 residues long. CDR3 DNA sequence: TGTGCCAGCAGGGGACTAGCGGGACCTAATGAGCAGTTCTTC. It encodes CASRGLAGPNEQFF.

This clonotype occurred a few times. The gene calls are TRBV7-2 and TRBJ2-5; 12 positions match TRBD1. This CDR3 spans 16 amino acids. CDR1 and CDR2 (germline): SGHTA, FQGNSA. The trim removed 4 bases at V and 5 bases at J, leaving 8 bases unmatched. CDR3 sequence: CASSYGGQGAGETQYF. The CDR3 coding sequence is TGTGCCAGCAGCTACGGGGGACAGGGGGCCGGTGAGACCCAGTACTTC.

The chain has TRBV5-1 and TRBJ1-3; D remains unclear. Trimming shortened V by 1 base and J by 4 bases, and 9 bases separated the two germline ends. In germline, CDR1 is SGHRS, CDR2 YFSETQ. The length of the CDR3 is 14 residues. CDR3 in DNA: TGCGCCAGCAGCTTGACCGGAATGGGAAACACCATATATTTT. Translation gives CASSLTGMGNTIYF.

This clonotype turned up a few times. J is TRBJ2-5 and V is TRBV6-2 or TRBV6-3; no clear D. Germline V CDR1 and CDR2: MNHEY, SVGEGT. V lost 6 bases and J 4 bases, leaving 18 bases between the germline ends. The CDR3 is 15 amino acids. CDR3 bases: TGTGCCAGCAGGGAACTTATGGCGATTCGAGAGACCCAGTACTTC. Its protein product is CASRELMAIRETQYF.

This clonotype was found many times. The rearrangement uses TRBV4-1 and TRBJ2-5, with TRBD2 matching 8 bases. CDR1 and CDR2 from the germline V gene are MGHRA and YSYEKL. The CDR3 loop spans 17 amino acids. Germline trimming cut 0 bases from V and 7 bases from J; bases unmatched to any gene: 13. CDR3 bases: TGCGCCAGCAGCCAAGATGGGGCGGGAGGCTTGTTAAGGACCCAGTACTTC. Its protein product is CASSQDGAGGLLRTQYF.

The rearrangement uses TRBV12-3 or TRBV12-4 and TRBJ2-5, with TRBD2 matching 7 bases. V shed 5 bases and J 4 bases; nucleotides not matched to a gene: 13. The CDR3 is 16 residues long. The CDR3 region has the DNA TGTGCCAGCAGTACCAGACTAGCCCTTCACCCAGAGACCCAGTACTTC. Its translation: CASSTRLALHPETQYF.

This clonotype was recorded a few times. The chain is built from TRBV12-3 or TRBV12-4 and TRBJ1-1; TRBD1 agrees at 7 bases. The junction had 4 bases not matched to a gene; V was cut back by 6 bases and J by 0 bases. This CDR3 has 14 amino acids. The CDR3 nucleotides are TGTGCCAGCAGGGGGACAGTTTTGAACACTGAAGCTTTCTTT. Translating gives CASRGTVLNTEAFF.

There are a few counts of this clonotype. V usage is TRBV27 and J usage is TRBJ1-2; D remains ambiguous. V was trimmed by 5 bases and J by 8 bases, leaving 18 bases between them. CDR1 is MNHEY, CDR2 SMNVEV, per germline (reference sequence). The length of the CDR3 is 14 residues. For the CDR3, the DNA is TGTGCCAGCAGTCCCCTCGAAACCTGGAAAGGCTACACCTTC. This sequence encodes CASSPLETWKGYTF.

The CDR3 DNA reads TGTGCCAGCAGGAGGATAGCGGGGACCTACGAGCAGTACTTC. This encodes CASRRIAGTYEQYF. This chain joins TRBV27 and TRBJ2-7; 8 bases match TRBD2. CDR1 is MNHEY, CDR2 SMNVEV, per germline (reference sequence). V gave up 6 bases and J gave up 2 bases; unmatched junction bases: 6. This CDR3 comprises 14 residues.

This clonotype was seen a handful of times. The chain has TRBV6-6 and TRBJ1-2, with 7 bases lining up with TRBD1. V lost 9 bases to trimming and J lost 3 bases; unmatched junction nucleotides: 4. Germline assignment: CDR1 MNHNY and CDR2 SVGAGI (reference sequence). This CDR3 region has 12 residues. The CDR3 loop reads CASTGTDYGYTF. Here the CDR3 DNA reads TGTGCCAGTACTGGGACAGACTATGGCTACACCTTC.

The chain carries TRBV27 and TRBJ2-1; 11 positions match TRBD2. In germline, CDR1 is MNHEY, CDR2 SMNVEV (reference sequence). The CDR3 length is 16 residues. The V and J ends lost 7 bases and 6 bases, in that order; junction bases with no gene match: 11. The CDR3 bases are TGTGCCAGCATTAGGGGGGGCGGGACTAGCGGCAATGAGCAGTTCTTC. Encoded protein: CASIRGGGTSGNEQFF.

This chain joins TRBV12-3 or TRBV12-4 and TRBJ1-3; D possibly corresponds to TRBD1 (5 bases). V shed 5 bases and J shed 2 bases, with 13 bases lying between them. This CDR3 has 15 amino acids. CDR3 in DNA: TGTGCCAGCAGTCGCCAGGGATTTGCTGGAAACACCATATATTTT. This gives the protein CASSRQGFAGNTIYF.

The chain has TRBV20-1 and TRBJ2-3, with a weak D call TRBD2 (6 bases). The CDR3 has 14 amino acids. Between the trimmed V and J ends, which lost 7 bases and 1 base, there was a span of 15 bases. Germline-derived CDR1 and CDR2 are DFQATT and SNEGSKA (reference sequence). DNA for the CDR3: TGCAGTGTCCCCTCCCGCGGGGGCACAGATACGCAGTATTTT. Amino acids: CSVPSRGGTDTQYF.

The chain joins TRBV28 to TRBJ1-6; weak D call: TRBD1 (5 bases). The CDR3 loop spans 14 amino acids. The V gene lost 4 bases and the J gene lost 4 bases, with 8 bases spanning the gap. Per germline, CDR1 MDHEN and CDR2 SYDVKM. In DNA, the CDR3 is TGTGCCAGCAGTTCGGGACGGTATAATTCACCCCTCCACTTT. Translating it yields CASSSGRYNSPLHF. The full variable domain, in which reference TRBV28 and TRBJ1-6 provide the parts outside the CDR3, is DVKVTQSSRYLVKRTGEKVFLECVQDMDHENMFWYRQDPGLGLRLIYFSYDVKMKEKGDIPEGYSVSREKKERFSLILESASTNQTSMYLCASSSGRYNSPLHFGNGTRLTVT.

This clonotype has just one count. The chain is built from TRBV6-8 and TRBJ2-7; 9 bases align to TRBD2. Losses at the gene ends were 2 bases for V and 5 bases for J; bases not matched to a gene: 7. This CDR3 has 15 residues. Germline V lookup: CDR1 MNHGY, CDR2 SAAAGT. The CDR3 bases are TGTGCCAGCAGTTACGGCTCTAGCGGGGTCAACGAGCAGTACGTC. It specifies CASSYGSSGVNEQYV.

This clonotype was seen only a few times. J is TRBJ2-7 and V is TRBV9; D gene ambiguous. V lost 3 bases and J lost 0, with 10 bases in between. Germline CDR1 and CDR2: SGDLS and YYNGEE. CDR3 size: 14 residues. The CDR3 region has the DNA TGTGCCAGCAGCGATAGCAGTAGCTCCTACGAGCAGTACTTC. Residues: CASSDSSSSYEQYF.

This chain connects TRBV6-5 to TRBJ1-5; D not certain. Germline loops: CDR1 MNHEY, CDR2 SVGAGI. The V end was cut by 0 bases, the J end by 5 bases, with 5 bases between. This CDR3 is built from 13 residues. This chain's CDR3 is CASSYSDYQPQHF. In DNA form, the CDR3 reads TGTGCCAGCAGTTACTCGGATTATCAGCCCCAGCATTTT.

In its sample, this clonotype was seen a few times. The chain combines TRBV9 with TRBJ2-3; no clear D. The CDR3 runs 14 residues. Germline V gene data show CDR1 as SGDLS and CDR2 as YYNGEE. The V end lost 0 bases, the J end lost 2 bases, and 7 bases lay between the germline ends. As DNA, the CDR3 is TGTGCCAGCAGCGTAGATAGCCACACAGATACGCAGTATTTT. Protein: CASSVDSHTDTQYF.

The gene calls are TRBV14 and TRBJ2-5, with D uncertain. Germline values: CDR1 SGHDN, CDR2 FVKESK. This CDR3 region has 16 residues. Trimming left V 5 bases short and J 0 bases short, with 16 bases between. CDR3 nucleotides: TGTGCCAGCAGCGCGGTAAGGTTAAAGTACCAAGAGACCCAGTACTTC. It codes for CASSAVRLKYQETQYF.